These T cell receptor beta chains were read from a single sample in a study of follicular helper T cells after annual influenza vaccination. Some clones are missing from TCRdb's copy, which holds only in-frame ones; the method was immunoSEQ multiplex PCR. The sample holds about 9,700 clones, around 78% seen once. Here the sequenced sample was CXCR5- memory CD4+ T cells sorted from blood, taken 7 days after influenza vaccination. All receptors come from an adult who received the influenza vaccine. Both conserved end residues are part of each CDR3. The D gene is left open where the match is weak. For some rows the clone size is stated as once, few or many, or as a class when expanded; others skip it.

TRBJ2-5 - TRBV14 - TGTGCCAGCAGCCCTGGGATATACATTAGGGAGACCCAGTACTTC CASSPGIYIRETQYF
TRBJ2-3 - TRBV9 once TGTGCCAGCAGCGTCGACTTTAGCACAGATACGCAGTATTTT CASSVDFSTDTQYF
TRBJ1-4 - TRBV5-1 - TGCGCCAGCAGCCCCGGGGCCGAAAAACTGTTTTTT CASSPGAEKLFF
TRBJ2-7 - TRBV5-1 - TGCGCCAGCAGCTTTGGAGACAGCCATTTGGGATACGAGCAGTACTTC CASSFGDSHLGYEQYF
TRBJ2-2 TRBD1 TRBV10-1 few TGCGCCAGCAGTGACGATATACAGGGGTCCGGGGAGCTGTTTTTT CASSDDIQGSGELFF
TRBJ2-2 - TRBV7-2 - TGTGCCAGCAGGCAAAGGGGCGTCGGAGACACCGGGGAGCTGTTTTTT CASRQRGVGDTGELFF
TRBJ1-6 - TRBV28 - TGTGCCAGCAGTTTCGACAGAGCCGGTAATTCACCCCTCCACTTT CASSFDRAGNSPLHF
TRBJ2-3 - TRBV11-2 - TGTGCCAGCAGCTCGACTAGTGCTACGCAGTATTTT CASSSTSATQYF
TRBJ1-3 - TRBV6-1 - TGTGCCAGCAGTGAAGCCGGTTACTCTGGAAACACCATATATTTT CASSEAGYSGNTIYF
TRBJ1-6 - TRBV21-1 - TGTGCCAGCAGCTTGCAACAGGAGAGCTCCTATAATTCACCCCTCCACTTT CASSLQQESSYNSPLHF
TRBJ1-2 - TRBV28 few TGTGCCAGCAGTTTAACGGGAAACGGCTACACCTTC CASSLTGNGYTF
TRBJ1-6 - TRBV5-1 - TGCGCCAGCAGCTTGGCAAGTCGGGGTTCCAATTCACCCCTCCACTTT CASSLASRGSNSPLHF
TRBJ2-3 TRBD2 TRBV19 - TGTGCCAGTAGTAAATGGACTAGCGGGCGTGGAGATACGCAGTATTTT CASSKWTSGRGDTQYF
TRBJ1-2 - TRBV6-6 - TGTGCCAGCAGTTACCCGGGAGAGAGTGGCTACACCTTC CASSYPGESGYTF
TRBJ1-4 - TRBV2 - TGTGCCAGCAGTGAATTGCGGGGGGATAATGAAAAACTGTTTTTT CASSELRGDNEKLFF